The rows below give T cell receptor beta chains drawn from one sample of a study of human T cells and chemical hapten exposure. TCRdb re-derived calls from the RACE reads in MiXCR, one entry per CDR3 protein. The sample records 82,000 or so distinct CDR3 sequences, over 10% being singletons. The sample consisted of whole blood, taken in connection with sensitization to the hapten diphenylcyclopropenone (DPC). Receptor source: a woman in her 50s with alopecia areata. Some clones in this sample may be carry-over from other donors' samples. Each CDR3 is given with its conserved first and last residue. Fields, in order: D gene, clone size, J gene, V gene, CDR3 DNA, CDR3 protein. The D gene is left open where the match is weak. Expanded clones get a size class; other rows say once, few or many, or leave the size out.

>.|.|TRBJ1-1|TRBV20-1
TGCAGTGCTTCGACGGGGTCCGACACTGAAGCTTTCTTT
CSASTGSDTEAFF
>TRBD2|.|TRBJ2-3|TRBV20-1
TGCAGTGCTCTACGGGGGAGGGCCGCAGATACGCAGTATTTT
CSALRGRAADTQYF
>.|many|TRBJ2-5|TRBV7-2
TGTGCCAGCAGCCCTGCTAGTCGGTACCAAGAGACCCAGTACTTC
CASSPASRYQETQYF
>.|.|TRBJ1-4|TRBV18
TGTGCCAGCTCACCCCCCGGGCCATCGAATGAAAAACTGTTTTTT
CASSPPGPSNEKLFF
>.|.|TRBJ2-3|TRBV14
TGTGCCAGCAGCCAAGCCGGGACTCCGCTCCAGTATTTT
CASSQAGTPLQYF
>TRBD2|.|TRBJ2-1|TRBV20-1
TGCAGTGCTAGAGCTTCCCGCGGCGGGGGATCCTACAATGAGCAGTTCTTC
CSARASRGGGSYNEQFF
>.|many|TRBJ1-5|TRBV24-1
TGTGCCACCAGTGCTGGGGCCCGTCAGCCCCAGCATTTT
CATSAGARQPQHF
>.|.|TRBJ2-2|TRBV6-5
TGTGCCAGCAGCCTCGGACTTACGAACACCGGGGAGCTGTTTTTT
CASSLGLTNTGELFF
>TRBD1|few|TRBJ1-6|TRBV29-1
TGCAGCGTAGCTCAGGGGGGGAATTCACCCCTCCACTTT
CSVAQGGNSPLHF
>TRBD1|few|TRBJ2-7|TRBV19
TGTGCCAGTAGGGAAACCGGGACAGGAACCTACGAGCAGTACTTC
CASRETGTGTYEQYF
>TRBD2|.|TRBJ2-1|TRBV20-1
TGCAGTGCGAAGATGGGACTAGCGGGGAGTGAGCAGTTCTTC
CSAKMGLAGSEQFF
>.|few|TRBJ2-3|TRBV10-1
TGCGCCAGCAGTGAGGGGGCCTCAGATACGCAGTATTTT
CASSEGASDTQYF
>.|.|TRBJ2-1|TRBV3-1
TGTGCCAGCAGCCAAGCCGCCCCTAGCGACAATGAGCAGTTCTTC
CASSQAAPSDNEQFF
>.|many|TRBJ2-7|TRBV20-1
TGCAGTGCTTCAGGGGGGACGACCTACGAGCAGTACTTC
CSASGGTTYEQYF
>TRBD2|.|TRBJ2-2|TRBV6-5
TGTGCCAGCAGGCAAACACGGGGGGCCGGGGAGCTGTTTTTT
CASRQTRGAGELFF
>TRBD1|many|TRBJ2-5|TRBV20-1
TGCAGTGCTATCCCGGCGGATACAGGGGTGGGTCGGGAGACCCAGTACTTC
CSAIPADTGVGRETQYF
>TRBD1|few|TRBJ1-4|TRBV5-1
TGCGCCAGCAGCTGGGGAGTTCAGGGGGATGAAAAACTGTTTTTT
CASSWGVQGDEKLFF
>.|many|TRBJ2-3|TRBV20-1
TGCAGTGCTACAGGGGGCACAGATACGCAGTATTTT
CSATGGTDTQYF
>TRBD2|few|TRBJ2-7|TRBV3-1
TGTGCCAGCAGCCAAGGCCTAGCGGGGGCCTACGAGCAGTACTTC
CASSQGLAGAYEQYF
>TRBD1|many|TRBJ1-5|TRBV20-1
TGCAGTGCCCAGACAGGGGTGAGCAATCAGCCCCAGCATTTT
CSAQTGVSNQPQHF
>.|few|TRBJ1-4|TRBV3-1
TGTGCCAGCAGCCAAGTGAGGGGTCAAAAACTGTTTTTT
CASSQVRGQKLFF
>TRBD1|.|TRBJ2-7|TRBV15
TGTGCCACCAGCCCAGAAATAGGGACAGGGTCCTACGAGCAGTACTTC
CATSPEIGTGSYEQYF
>.|many|TRBJ1-1|TRBV18
TGTGCCAGCTCGCGGGACCCAAGGTTCAACACTGAAGCTTTCTTT
CASSRDPRFNTEAFF
>TRBD2|.|TRBJ2-5|TRBV5-1
TGCGCCAGCAGCGGGGGACTAGCGGGAGGGGTTCAAGAGACCCAGTACTTC
CASSGGLAGGVQETQYF
>TRBD2|many|TRBJ2-1|TRBV5-1
TGCGCCAGCAGCTTGGTTGCGCGAGCGGGAGGTTCCTACAATGAGCAGTTCTTC
CASSLVARAGGSYNEQFF
>.|.|TRBJ2-3|TRBV20-1
TGCAGTGCAGTCAGGAGTTCTTCAACAGATACGCAGTATTTT
CSAVRSSSTDTQYF
>.|few|TRBJ2-2|TRBV6-5
TGTGCCAGCAGCACCGAGGGAGAGAGGCAAAACACCGGGGAGCTGTTTTTT
CASSTEGERQNTGELFF
>.|few|TRBJ2-5|TRBV20-1
TGCAGTGCTAGAGAACCCCTTGGGGGAAAAGAGACCCAGTACTTC
CSAREPLGGKETQYF
>.|few|TRBJ2-7|TRBV29-1
TGCAGCGGAGGATTCTCCTACGAGCAGTACTTC
CSGGFSYEQYF
>.|many|TRBJ1-5|TRBV15
TGTGCCACCACCCCGCGTGGACAGACCAATCAGCCCCAGCATTTT
CATTPRGQTNQPQHF
>.|.|TRBJ2-7|TRBV10-3
TGTGCCATCGGAGGGTCTAATTCCGAGCAGTACTTC
CAIGGSNSEQYF
>.|few|TRBJ1-4|TRBV4-1
TGCGCCAGCAGCCAATTTCTTTGGGGGATAATAGCCATCCGGAATAATGAAAAACTGTTTTTT
CASSQFLWGIIAIRNNEKLFF
>.|few|TRBJ1-1|TRBV13
TGTGCCAGCAGCTTAGTTAGGGGTGAAGCTTTCTTT
CASSLVRGEAFF
>.|.|TRBJ2-1|TRBV7-3
TGTGCCAGCAGCTTACAAGGACCAACCCTCAATGAGCAGTTCTTC
CASSLQGPTLNEQFF
>.|.|TRBJ1-5|TRBV6-5
TGTGCCAGCAGTCCAGGGGCACCTGGCAATCAGCCCCAGCATTTT
CASSPGAPGNQPQHF
>.|once|TRBJ2-2|TRBV7-3
TGTGCCAGCAGGAGAGACAGATCCACCGGGGAGCTGTTTTTT
CASRRDRSTGELFF
>.|many|TRBJ2-1|TRBV18
TGTGCCAGCTCACCATCACCGATGGGGGAGCAGTTCTTC
CASSPSPMGEQFF
>.|few|TRBJ1-3|TRBV2
TGTGCCAGCAAGGTAGAACGGAACTCTGGAAACACCATATATTTT
CASKVERNSGNTIYF
>TRBD2|.|TRBJ2-7|TRBV20-1
TGCAGTGCTGTAGCGGGAGCAAGGTACGAGCAGTACTTC
CSAVAGARYEQYF
>.|.|TRBJ2-5|TRBV20-1
TGCAGTGCTATCCCTGTCCGGGTTGGAATAGAGACCCAGTACTTC
CSAIPVRVGIETQYF
>.|many|TRBJ1-6|TRBV9
TGTGCCAGCAGCGTGGATATGGGGTCACCCCTCCACTTT
CASSVDMGSPLHF
>.|few|TRBJ1-6|TRBV10-3
TGTGCCATCAGTGAAAAGCAGGGGAATTCACCCCTCCACTTT
CAISEKQGNSPLHF
>TRBD2|.|TRBJ2-1|TRBV2
TGTGCCAGCAAAGGGAGGCTAGCGGGTGGCTACAATGAGCAGTTCTTC
CASKGRLAGGYNEQFF
>TRBD2|few|TRBJ2-3|TRBV7-2
TGTGCCAGCAGCTCTCTTCCGGGAGGGGTGGATACGCAGTATTTT
CASSSLPGGVDTQYF
>.|few|TRBJ2-3|TRBV21-1
TGTGCCTCCAAGGGAGGAGGGCTCGGCGGTCCTACAATGGATACGCAGTATTTT
CASKGGGLGGPTMDTQYF
>.|many|TRBJ2-3|TRBV11-2
TGTGCCAGCAGCTATGTTACCGTGACCTTAGGGCAGTATTTT
CASSYVTVTLGQYF
>.|many|TRBJ1-1|TRBV5-1
TGCGCCAGCAGCTTGGGGACCAACACTGAAGCTTTCTTT
CASSLGTNTEAFF
>TRBD1|.|TRBJ1-4|TRBV30
TGTGCCTGGAGTGTACCCCCGACAGGGTCAAATGAAAAACTGTTTTTT
CAWSVPPTGSNEKLFF
>TRBD2|few|TRBJ2-4|TRBV6-5
TGTGCCAGCAGGAGCGGGAGTTTGATGGGGGCCAAAAACATTCAGTACTTC
CASRSGSLMGAKNIQYF
>TRBD2|few|TRBJ2-1|TRBV3-1
TGTGCCAGCAGCCGGGCGGGAGAGGCCTACAATGAGCAGTTCTTC
CASSRAGEAYNEQFF
>.|many|TRBJ2-1|TRBV20-1
TGCAGCCTATTCCGGGGGTTCAATGAGCAGTTCTTC
CSLFRGFNEQFF